The 21 T cell receptor beta chains below were found in one sample sequenced in a study of blood T cell repertoires in COVID-19. The method was immunoSEQ multiplex PCR; TCRdb's version includes in-frame clones alone and lacks a portion of them. The sample records roughly 200,000 clones, about nine tenths being singletons. Sequencing was carried out using peripheral blood. The receptors were sampled from a woman in her 30s with acute or convalescent COVID-19.

The chain links TRBV6-5 to TRBJ2-2, with 8 bases fitting TRBD2. J gave up 6 bases and V 10 bases, and 7 bases lay outside the gene matches. The CDR3 spans 13 residues. Germline CDR1 and CDR2: MNHEY and SVGAGI. The chain's CDR3 is CATTGTRPGELFF. The CDR3 DNA sequence: TGTGCCACCACCGGGACTAGACCCGGGGAGCTGTTTTTT.

This CDR3 reads CASSGLRGVGNQPQHF. CDR3 DNA: TGTGCCAGCAGTGGCCTCAGAGGAGTTGGCAATCAGCCCCAGCATTTT. This rearrangement joins TRBV2 to TRBJ1-5, with D unclear. CDR1 and CDR2 (germline): SNHLY, FYNNEI. Trimming stripped 4 bases from V and 2 bases from J, with 15 bases between. The CDR3 runs 16 residues.

The chain employs TRBV9 and TRBJ2-1, with 7 bases fitting TRBD2. Germline trimming cut 0 bases from V and 12 bases from J; bases unmatched to any gene: 6. Germline CDR1 SGDLS, CDR2 YYNGEE. This CDR3 is 13 amino acids long. CDR3: CASSVGPSSGQFF. The CDR3 bases are TGTGCCAGCAGCGTAGGCCCTTCTAGCGGGCAGTTCTTC.

This clone appeared a few times. The chain recombines TRBV6-5 with TRBJ1-1; D ambiguous. Per the germline V gene, CDR1 is MNHEY and CDR2 is SVGAGI. V lost 2 bases, J lost 11 bases, and 12 bases lay in between. This CDR3 comprises 12 residues. The CDR3 nucleotides are TGTGCCAGCAGTTACGCAGGTTTCCGCGCTTTCTTT. As protein: CASSYAGFRAFF.

The V call is TRBV28, the J call TRBJ2-3, with a possible D match to TRBD2 (5 bases). The CDR3 is 16 residues long. The germline V gene encodes CDR1 MDHEN and CDR2 SYDVKM. Trimming left V 3 bases short and J 2 bases short, with 15 bases between. The CDR3 DNA sequence: TGTGCCAGCAGTTTGAAGGAGCGGTTACCCACAGATACGCAGTATTTT. This codes for CASSLKERLPTDTQYF.

The J gene is TRBJ1-1, the V gene TRBV11-2; 12 bases line up with TRBD1. The CDR3 spans 12 residues. The germline V gene encodes CDR1 SGHAT and CDR2 FQNNGV. V lost 8 bases, J lost 6 bases, and 1 base stayed unmatched. CDR3 loop: CASGTGGPEAFF. The CDR3 DNA follows: TGTGCCAGCGGGACAGGGGGCCCTGAAGCTTTCTTT.

This clone appeared a single time. J is TRBJ2-4 and V is TRBV2; TRBD2 matches 7 bases. CDR3 length: 13 amino acids. CDR1 and CDR2 from the germline V gene are SNHLY and FYNNEI. The ends lost 6 bases at V and 6 bases at J; junction bases unmatched: 5. The CDR3 DNA follows: TGTGCCAGCAGGGGGGAGGGTGGAAACATTCAGTACTTC. It encodes CASRGEGGNIQYF. Drawing the rest from reference TRBV2 and TRBJ2-4, the complete variable domain is EPEVTQTPSHQVTQMGQEVILRCVPISNHLYFYWYRQILGQKVEFLVSFYNNEISEKSEIFDDQFSVERPDGSNFTLKIRSTKLEDSAMYFCASRGEGGNIQYFGAGTRLSVL.

This clone turned up a few times. The gene calls are TRBV19 and TRBJ1-4, with 7 bases identical to TRBD1. The germline CDR1 and CDR2 sequences are LNHDA and SQIVND (reference sequence). The CDR3 totals 17 residues. V was pared by 6 bases and J by 3 bases, with 13 bases of the junction left unmatched. CDR3 protein: CASSPGTAGPSNEKLFF. The CDR3 DNA sequence: TGTGCCAGTAGCCCCGGGACAGCGGGTCCGTCTAATGAAAAACTGTTTTTT.

Comment on this clone: Mismatch with germline at one junction end may stem from a read error. This chain joins TRBV28 and TRBJ1-4; maybe TRBD1 (5 bases). Germline values: CDR1 MDHEN, CDR2 SYDVKM. The length of the CDR3 is 14 residues. The CDR3 DNA sequence: TGTGCCAGCAGTTTATGGGGGACTAGTGAAAAACTGTTTTTT. Translated, it gives CASSLWGTSEKLFF.

The chain combines TRBV27 with TRBJ1-1; D not certain. The CDR3 spans 13 residues. Trimming removed 7 bases from V and 4 bases from J, with 13 bases in between. The germline V gene encodes CDR1 MNHEY and CDR2 SMNVEV (reference sequence). Here the CDR3 reads CASIPAAGTEAFF. DNA for the CDR3: TGTGCCAGCATCCCGGCCGCAGGCACTGAAGCTTTCTTT.

The chain links TRBV7-6 to TRBJ1-2; perhaps TRBD1 as D (6 bases). Germline CDR1 and CDR2: SGHVS and FNYEAQ. With 1 base removed from V and 5 bases from J, the gap between germline ends came to 8 bases. CDR3 length: 13 amino acids. The DNA for the CDR3 is TGTGCCAGCAGCTTAGACAGGGAGTATGGCTACACCTTC. Its protein product is CASSLDREYGYTF.

CDR3 sequence reads: CASSLQRGTDTQYF. The CDR3 nucleotides read TGTGCCAGCAGCTTACAGCGTGGCACAGATACGCAGTATTTT. The chain links TRBV7-2 to TRBJ2-3; D is undetermined. CDR3 length: 14 amino acids. Trimming cost V 2 bases and J 1 base, with 7 bases left between them. Germline V gene data show CDR1 as SGHTA and CDR2 as FQGNSA.

The table lists this clone with a count of one. The chain joins TRBV30 to TRBJ2-3, with TRBD2 matching 8 bases. With V trimmed by 1 base and J by 5 bases, 11 bases remained unmatched. CDR1 and CDR2 (germline): GTSNPN, SVGIG (reference sequence). This CDR3 has 16 amino acids. CDR3 sequence: CAWSAQLAAPEDTQYF. CDR3 DNA sequence: TGTGCCTGGAGTGCCCAACTAGCGGCCCCAGAAGATACGCAGTATTTT. Based on the CDR3 plus reference TRBV30 and TRBJ2-3, the full variable domain is SQTIHQWPATLVQPVGSPLSLECTVEGTSNPNLYWYRQAAGRGLQLLFYSVGIGQISSEVPQNLSASRPQDRQFILSSKKLLLSDSGFYLCAWSAQLAAPEDTQYFGPGTRLTVL.

This chain connects TRBV4-1 to TRBJ2-1, with 9 bases identical to TRBD1. V dropped 6 bases and J dropped 8; count of bases not matched to a gene: 14. The CDR3 totals 16 residues. The germline V gene encodes CDR1 MGHRA and CDR2 YSYEKL. The CDR3 region has the DNA TGCGCCAGCAGATCGACCCGGGACAGGGTAGTGGATGAGCAGTTCTTC. This codes for CASRSTRDRVVDEQFF.

The chain is built from TRBV11-3 and TRBJ1-1, with D hard to call. V was shortened by 1 base and J by 1 base, with 4 bases between the two germline ends. This CDR3 has 13 amino acids. CDR1 SGHNT and CDR2 YENEEA come from the germline V gene. DNA for the CDR3: TGTGCCAGCAGCTTAGCCCAGAACACTGAAGCTTTCTTT. It encodes CASSLAQNTEAFF.

The chain joins TRBV7-6 to TRBJ2-5; TRBD2 aligns across 9 bases. With 7 bases clipped from V and 5 bases from J, the junction kept 5 bases outside the gene matches. Germline V lookup: CDR1 SGHVS, CDR2 FNYEAQ. CDR3 length: 13 amino acids. The DNA of the CDR3 is TGTGCCAGCACCACAGCGGGAGGTGAGACCCAGTACTTC. This codes for CASTTAGGETQYF.

The chain uses TRBV30 and TRBJ2-4; 7 positions match TRBD2. This CDR3 is built from 15 residues. The J segment lost 4 bases and the V segment lost 0 bases, leaving 6 bases of the junction unmatched. Germline-derived CDR1 and CDR2 are GTSNPN and SVGIG (reference sequence). CDR3 nucleotides: TGTGCCTGGAGTGTATGGGGGGGAGTAAAAAACATTCAGTACTTC. Its translation: CAWSVWGGVKNIQYF.

The chain combines TRBV11-1 with TRBJ2-7; perhaps TRBD1 as D (6 bases). The germline V gene encodes CDR1 SGHAT and CDR2 FQDESV (reference sequence). V dropped 3 bases and J dropped 3 bases, with 12 bases sitting between them. This CDR3 region has 14 residues. CDR3: CASSFSVGGYEQYF. Written as DNA, the CDR3 is TGTGCCAGCAGCTTCTCGGTAGGGGGCTACGAGCAGTACTTC. Drawing the rest from reference TRBV11-1 and TRBJ2-7, the complete variable domain is EAEVAQSPRYKITEKSQAVAFWCDPISGHATLYWYRQILGQGPELLVQFQDESVVDDSQLPKDRFSAERLKGVDSTLKIQPAELGDSAMYLCASSFSVGGYEQYFGPGTRLTVT.

The chain has TRBV7-9 and TRBJ2-2, with 7 bases lining up with TRBD1. The CDR3 covers 16 residues. Germline V gene lookup returns CDR1 SEHNR and CDR2 FQNEAQ (reference sequence). V lost 7 bases to trimming and J lost 1 base; unmatched junction nucleotides: 9. The CDR3 here is CASTEGDRLNTGELFF. The CDR3 DNA sequence: TGTGCCAGCACCGAGGGGGACAGACTGAACACCGGGGAGCTGTTTTTT.

This clone was observed a single time. The chain uses TRBV28 and TRBJ1-4, with a tentative D call TRBD1 (6 bases). V was shortened by 2 bases and J by 5 bases, with 9 bases between the two germline ends. The CDR3 totals 14 residues. CDR1 and CDR2 from the germline V gene are MDHEN and SYDVKM. CDR3: CASSLTGRNEKLFF. CDR3 bases: TGTGCCAGCAGTTTAACAGGGCGCAATGAAAAACTGTTTTTT.

This clone was counted a single time. The V and J genes are TRBV5-4 and TRBJ2-1, with D perhaps matching TRBD1 (5 bases). Germline CDR1 reads SGHNT; CDR2 reads YYREEE (reference sequence). V was cut by 6 bases and J by 8 bases, with 15 bases left in between. The CDR3 contains 13 residues. CDR3 region: CASKGRAWDEQFF. The CDR3 nucleotides read TGTGCCAGCAAAGGCAGGGCCTGGGATGAGCAGTTCTTC. The full variable domain, rest sourced from reference TRBV5-4 and TRBJ2-1, is ETGVTQSPTHLIKTRGQQVTLRCSSQSGHNTVSWYQQALGQGPQFIFQYYREEENGRGNFPPRFSGLQFPNYSSELNVNALELDDSALYLCASKGRAWDEQFFGPGTRLTVL.